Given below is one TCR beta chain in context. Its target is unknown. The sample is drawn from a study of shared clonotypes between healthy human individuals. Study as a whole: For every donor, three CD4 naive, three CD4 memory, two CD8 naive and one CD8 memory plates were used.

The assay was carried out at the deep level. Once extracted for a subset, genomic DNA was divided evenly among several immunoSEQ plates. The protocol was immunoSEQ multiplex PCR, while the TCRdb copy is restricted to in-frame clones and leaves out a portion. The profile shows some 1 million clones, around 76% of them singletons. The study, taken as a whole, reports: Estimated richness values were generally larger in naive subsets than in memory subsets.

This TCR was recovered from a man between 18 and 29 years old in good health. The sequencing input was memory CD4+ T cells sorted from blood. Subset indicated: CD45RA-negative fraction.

The DNA for the CDR3 is TGTGCCAGCAGCCCGAGTCCGACCGGGGAGCTGTTTTTT. Its protein is CASSPSPTGELFF. The chain joins TRBV7-2 to TRBJ2-2; D remains unclear. Germline lookup yields CDR1 SGHTA and CDR2 FQGNSA. V dropped 5 bases and J dropped 5 bases, with 9 bases sitting between them. There are 13 residues in the CDR3.